This T cell receptor (beta chain) was captured by sequencing in a study of graft-versus-host responses after intestinal transplantation (dated by TCRdb to the early 2020s). With regard to the full study: Multivisceral, liver-intestinal, or isolated intestinal transplants were received by the recipients. After intestinal transplantation, graft-versus-host and host-versus-graft alloreactive T cell clones in the graft, circulation and bone marrow were tracked using bulk TCR-beta CDR3 sequencing. Instead of going to the commercial service, samples from a few later patients were sequenced in-house on an Illumina MiSeq and processed with MiXCR. The cohort enrolled 20 to 30 intestinal transplant recipients including one retransplant, and a few patients lacking pretransplant specimens were excluded. To identify alloreactive clones, pre-transplant mixed lymphocyte reaction products were sequenced and compared with unstimulated pre-transplant donor and recipient T cells. Every recipient was given anti-thymocyte globulin induction, followed by around three years of maintenance tacrolimus and steroids. A peak of at least 4% donor T cells among recipient peripheral blood mononuclear cells was the definition used for donor T cell macrochimerism.

V loses 2 bases, J loses 1 base, and the germline ends lie 7 bases apart. The CDR3 has 14 amino acids, counting the end cysteine and phenylalanine. Of all the DNA, just the CDR3 is kept, 42 bases in frame from base 1. The germline V gene yields SGHDT for CDR1 and YYEEEE for CDR2. Library prep was done by the immunoSEQ multiplex PCR assay. In most patients, genomic DNA was isolated using the Qiagen DNeasy Blood and Tissue Kit and sent frozen to Adaptive Biotechnologies for TCR sequencing. For most patients, high-throughput TCR-beta CDR3 sequencing of genomic DNA was performed by Adaptive Biotechnologies. The authors' pipeline ran thus. TCR sequencing data for roughly 17 patients were retrieved from Adaptive's ImmunoSEQ software; a few other patients were processed with MiXCR and VDJtools. To correct CD4 versus CD8 sorting errors, any sequence found in both subsets at a frequency ratio below 5:1 was removed. Because the origin of CDR3 nucleotide sequences shared between donor and recipient could not be assigned, those sequences were removed. To count as alloreactive, a clone needed at least 2-fold expansion over unstimulated cells and a minimum CFSE-low frequency of 0.002% (template counts) or 0.001% (read counts). A clone was considered mappable if detected in the sequenced pre-transplant spleen, lymph node, or MLR CFSE-low populations of the donor or recipient. The cumulative frequency of alloreactive clones was calculated as a percentage of all sequences, weighted by copy number. As stored in TCRdb, this immuneACCESS dataset retains in-frame rearrangements with V and J assigned. A fraction of the clones does not appear; measured against another copy, unresolved V genes explain less than half of the discrepancy, and the remainder lacks a known reason. V and J calls and clone size are given by that table; D and trimming were obtained from the DNA. This sample gives tens of thousands of clones in total; about nine tenths of them show up just once. The top ten hold around 7.8% of the sample.

The sample's time point label, in plain terms: cells obtained before transplantation from donor or recipient. CD3+CD4+ and CD3+CD8+ populations were FACS-sorted from unstimulated pre-transplant donor and recipient cells taken from spleen or lymph nodes. With respect to this clone: Its antigen is not yet known. No much larger clone exists at a distance of one base, and base qualities are not known.

What the research found in general, with its limitations: The conclusions were limited by the relatively low number and heterogeneity of the intestinal transplant patients. High GvH to HvG T cell clonal ratios were observed in the allografts of patients with donor T cell macrochimerism. GvH clones were detected in recipient bone marrow, and some appeared earlier in ileal mucosa or blood, consistent with an intestinal mucosal origin. Peak levels of circulating GvH clones were associated with declines in HvG clones early after transplant.

The receptor chain draws on TRBV5-6 and TRBJ2-1, and possibly TRBD1, on 5 matching bases. The receptor was derived from a human donor who was the organ donor for an intestinal transplant. The starting material was unstimulated CD8+ T cells sorted from spleen or lymph node cells, obtained before transplant. The DNA sequence is TGTGCCAGCAGCTTTGACAGTTCCTACAATGAGCAGTTCTTC. Translated, it reads CASSFDSSYNEQFF.